One T cell receptor beta chain is described in this entry. Antigen specificity is unknown. This specimen comes from a study of response to subunit inactivated influenza vaccine. Study-wide findings and caveats: Few new T cells, the authors suggested, are recruited by each seasonal influenza vaccination.

TCRdb re-analysed the RT-PCR reads in MiXCR, keeping a single row per CDR3 protein. In the table there are about half a million distinct CDR3 sequences, approximately 7.1% of which are singletons. With 7 bases removed from V and 1 base from J, the gap between germline ends came to 17 bases. CDR1 is MNHEY and CDR2 is SVGEGT in the germline V gene. The CDR3 covers 15 residues. The specimen comprised PBMCs from blood, sampled around 2 years after vaccination. The rearrangement links TRBV6-2 or TRBV6-3 to TRBJ2-7; no reliable D call. The sequence came from a man between 50 and 69 years old who received an inactivated influenza vaccine. CDR3 coding DNA: TGTGCCAGCACCCACGGGCACAGATTTTCCTACGAGCAGTACTTC. It yields the protein CASTHGHRFSYEQYF.